This is a list of T cell receptor beta chains from one sample in a study of blood T cells in healthy people across ages. TCRdb re-derived calls from the 5' RACE reads in MiXCR, one entry per CDR3 protein. The sample holds hundreds of thousands of distinct CDR3 sequences, more than 40% seen once. The sequencing input was blood. The receptor source for this set is a woman in her fifties or sixties in good health. Each CDR3 is given with its conserved first and last residue. The order of the fields is clone size, D gene, V gene, J gene, CDR3 DNA, CDR3 protein. D genes are given only for firm matches. The size of a clone is reported for some rows only, either as once, few or many, or as a class for expanded clones.

-	-	TRBV6-5	TRBJ1-1	TGTGCCAGCAGTTACGAGGGTTTAGACACTGAAGCTTTCTTT	CASSYEGLDTEAFF
-	-	TRBV11-1	TRBJ2-1	TGTGCCAGCAGCTTAGGGTTAGGTAGCGAACACAATGAGCAGTTCTTC	CASSLGLGSEHNEQFF
-	-	TRBV29-1	TRBJ1-2	TGCAGCGTTGCTTCCCAGACTGGGTATGGCTACACCTTC	CSVASQTGYGYTF
few	-	TRBV9	TRBJ2-7	TGTGCCAGCAGCGTAGGCGGGATGAGCTCCTACGAGCAGTACTTC	CASSVGGMSSYEQYF
-	-	TRBV7-9	TRBJ2-3	TGTGCCAGCAGCCCAGGAGGGCCAGGCGCTACCCAGTATTTT	CASSPGGPGATQYF
-	-	TRBV7-9	TRBJ2-7	TGTGCCAGCAGCTTTCTCAGCGCCTACGAGCAGTACTTC	CASSFLSAYEQYF
many	-	TRBV4-3	TRBJ2-5	TGCGCCAGCAGCCAAGATCTGGGTAGGGTGGAGACCCAGTACTTC	CASSQDLGRVETQYF
-	-	TRBV27	TRBJ2-1	TGTGCCAGCAGTCTTTGGGCAATCGACAGGCGCTCCTACAATGAGCAGTTCTTC	CASSLWAIDRRSYNEQFF
-	-	TRBV11-2	TRBJ2-5	TGTGCCAGCAGATCCCGCCCGGGGAGTTACGAGCGGTACTTC	CASRSRPGSYERYF
-	-	TRBV2	TRBJ1-6	TGTGCCAGCAGTCAAGCACTCGGGACGCAGAGCTCCTATAATTCACCCCTCCACTTT	CASSQALGTQSSYNSPLHF
few	-	TRBV20-1	TRBJ2-5	TGCAGTGGGGTGGGAGCGATCCGGGAGACCCAGTACTTC	CSGVGAIRETQYF
-	TRBD2	TRBV5-1	TRBJ2-5	TGCGCCAGCAGCTTGAACGGGGGGAAACAAGAGACCCAGTACTTC	CASSLNGGKQETQYF
few	TRBD1	TRBV7-2	TRBJ1-6	TGTGCCAGCAGCTTGACCGGGACAGGGAAGAGCTCCTATAATTCACCCCTCCACTTT	CASSLTGTGKSSYNSPLHF